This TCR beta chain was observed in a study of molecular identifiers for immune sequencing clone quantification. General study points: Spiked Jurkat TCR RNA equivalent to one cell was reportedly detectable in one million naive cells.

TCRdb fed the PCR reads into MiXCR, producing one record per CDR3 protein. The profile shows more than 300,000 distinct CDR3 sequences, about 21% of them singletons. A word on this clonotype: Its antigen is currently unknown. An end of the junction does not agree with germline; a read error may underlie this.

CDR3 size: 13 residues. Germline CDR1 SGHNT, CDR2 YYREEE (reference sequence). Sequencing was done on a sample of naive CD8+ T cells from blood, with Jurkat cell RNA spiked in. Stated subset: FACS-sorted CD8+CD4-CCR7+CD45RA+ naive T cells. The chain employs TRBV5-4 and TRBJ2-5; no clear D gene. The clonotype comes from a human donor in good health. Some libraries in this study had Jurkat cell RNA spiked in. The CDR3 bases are TGTGCCAGCAGCTTGGCCGTACAAGGGACCCAGTACTTC. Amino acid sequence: CASSLAVQGTQYF.